This T cell receptor (beta chain) originates from a study of response to subunit inactivated influenza vaccine. General study points: Authors proposed each seasonal influenza vaccination draws in few new T cells.

TCRdb redid the calling of the RT-PCR reads with MiXCR, one entry per CDR3 protein. The sample has around 580,000 distinct CDR3 sequences; approximately 10% are singletons. This clonotype was seen at least ten times. Its antigen is currently unknown. The receptor was isolated from a man in his fifties or sixties who received an inactivated influenza vaccine. Sample: PBMCs from blood, taken on the day of vaccination.

CDR3 sequence (DNA): TGCGCCAGCAGCCAATCAGACAGGGCGTACGAGCAGTACTTC. This codes for CASSQSDRAYEQYF. The chain employs TRBV4-1 and TRBJ2-7, with 7 positions matching TRBD1. The V gene's germline CDR1 is MGHRA and CDR2 YSYEKL. Unmatched junction bases numbered 5, after V lost 2 bases and J lost 4 bases. The CDR3 sequence is 14 residues long.